The T cell receptor (beta chain) described here comes from a study of OX40 agonist ivuxolimab in advanced cancers. At the level of the study: Three patients, one with hepatocellular carcinoma and two with cutaneous melanoma, achieved partial responses.

CDR3 length equals 15 residues. The V segment lost 2 bases and the J segment 8 bases; nucleotides outside the gene matches: 9. Germline V gives CDR1 LGHNA, CDR2 YSLEER. Data came from immunoSEQ multiplex PCR; TCRdb stores just in-frame clones and leaves some out. Of about 69,000 clones in the sample, 90% were seen once. This sequence originates from an adult with an advanced solid tumor such as melanoma, head and neck, liver or kidney cancer. The source material was CD4+ or CD8+ T cells sorted from blood, sampled in a trial of the OX40 agonist ivuxolimab. The chain links TRBV4-3 to TRBJ2-3, with 8 bases lining up with TRBD2. CDR3 residues: CASSQTGTRFGTQYF. CDR3 nucleotide sequence: TGCGCCAGCAGCCAAACCGGGACTAGATTTGGTACGCAGTATTTT.